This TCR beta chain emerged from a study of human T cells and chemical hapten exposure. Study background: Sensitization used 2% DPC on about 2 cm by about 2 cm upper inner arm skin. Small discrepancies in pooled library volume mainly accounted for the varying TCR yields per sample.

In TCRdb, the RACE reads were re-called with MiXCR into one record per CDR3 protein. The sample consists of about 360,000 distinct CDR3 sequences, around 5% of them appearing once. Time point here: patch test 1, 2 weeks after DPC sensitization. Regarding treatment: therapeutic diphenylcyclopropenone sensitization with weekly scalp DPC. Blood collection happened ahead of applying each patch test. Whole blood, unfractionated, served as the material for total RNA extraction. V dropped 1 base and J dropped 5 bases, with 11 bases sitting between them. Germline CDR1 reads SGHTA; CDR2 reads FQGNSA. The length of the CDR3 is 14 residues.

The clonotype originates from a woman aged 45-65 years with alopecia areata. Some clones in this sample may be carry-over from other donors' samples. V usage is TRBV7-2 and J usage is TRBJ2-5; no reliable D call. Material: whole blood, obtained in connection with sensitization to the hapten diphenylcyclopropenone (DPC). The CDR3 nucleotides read TGTGCCAGCAGCTTAGGGCAGGCTTGGGAGACCCAGTACTTC. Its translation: CASSLGQAWETQYF.